This passage covers 11 T cell receptor beta chains from one sample sequenced in a study of blood T cell repertoires in COVID-19 (dated by TCRdb to about 2020). Libraries came from the immunoSEQ multiplex PCR assay. In TCRdb, the immuneACCESS table is reduced to in-frame sequences with V and J assigned. These tables do not hold every clone; where another copy was compared, an unresolved V gene accounts for under half, and the others remain unexplained. This sample holds some 59,000 clones; 80% were observed only once. The top ten clonotypes cover 15% to 20% of the sample. The material sequenced was peripheral blood. The receptors were sampled from a man aged 30-40 years with COVID-19, enrolled during active disease.

The chain links TRBV6-5 to TRBJ1-6; 9 positions match TRBD1. The J segment lost 8 bases and the V segment lost 1 base, leaving 6 bases of the junction unmatched. Per the germline V gene, CDR1 is MNHEY and CDR2 is SVGAGI. CDR3 size: 16 residues. The CDR3 DNA follows: TGTGCCAGCAGTTACTTGGGGACAGGGAGGGATTCACCCCTCCACTTT. Its translation is CASSYLGTGRDSPLHF.

This chain connects TRBV9 to TRBJ1-2; the D gene is possibly TRBD1 (6 bases). The CDR3 loop spans 14 amino acids. CDR1 is SGDLS, CDR2 YYNGEE, per germline. V lost 0 bases, J lost 4 bases, and 10 bases lay in between. The CDR3 sequence: CASSVGGGLYGYTF. The CDR3 region has the DNA TGTGCCAGCAGCGTAGGCGGGGGGCTCTATGGCTACACCTTC.

Points on this clone: The likely explanation is a read error, given a far larger clone one base away. The chain employs TRBV6-5 and TRBJ1-6; the match to TRBD1 covers 7 bases. CDR1 and CDR2 (germline): MNHEY, SVGAGI. V was pared by 4 bases and J by 5 bases, with 2 bases of the junction left unmatched. The CDR3 runs to 14 residues. The CDR3 nucleotides are TGTGCCAGCAGTTCGGGACAGCATAATTCACCCCTCCACTTT. Translated, it gives CASSSGQHNSPLHF.

With respect to this clone: One end of the junction fails to match germline, which may point to a read error. The chain couples TRBV28 to TRBJ2-2; 7 bases line up with TRBD1. The length of the CDR3 is 17 residues. Germline assignment: CDR1 MDHEN and CDR2 SYDVKM. CDR3 nucleotide sequence: TGTGCCAGCAGGTTATGGACAGGCCTCGCGAACACCGGGGAGCTGTTTTTT. Translating it yields CASRLWTGLANTGELFF.

The V call is TRBV27, the J call TRBJ1-1, with TRBD1 matching over 7 bases. The V gene end was trimmed by 4 bases and the J gene end by 4 bases; junction bases not matched to a gene: 6. The CDR3 totals 14 residues. CDR1 MNHEY and CDR2 SMNVEV come from the germline V gene (reference sequence). This CDR3 is CASSYAGGITEAFF. As DNA, the CDR3 is TGTGCCAGCAGTTATGCAGGGGGTATCACTGAAGCTTTCTTT.

J is TRBJ2-7 and V is TRBV6-5; D is uncertain. In germline, CDR1 is MNHEY, CDR2 SVGAGI. The CDR3 has 14 residues. The ends were cut back, 4 bases at V and 2 bases at J, with 12 bases in the middle. CDR3 nucleotides: TGTGCCAGCAGTTTACAGTATCCTCCCTACGAGCAGTACTTC. It yields the protein CASSLQYPPYEQYF.

This clone has ten or more counts. The chain carries TRBV5-1 and TRBJ1-5; possible D gene TRBD1, 5 bases. Per germline, CDR1 SGHRS and CDR2 YFSETQ. The CDR3 extends over 17 amino acids. The V end lost 0 bases, the J end lost 0 bases, and 13 bases lay between the germline ends. The CDR3 loop is CASSLGPDSNSNQPQHF. CDR3 coding DNA: TGCGCCAGCAGCTTGGGTCCCGACAGTAATAGCAATCAGCCCCAGCATTTT.

The chain recombines TRBV30 with TRBJ2-1; TRBD2 is a possible D gene (6 bases). Trimming took off 4 bases at V and 8 bases at J, with 12 bases between the two ends. Germline CDR1 and CDR2: GTSNPN and SVGIG (reference sequence). This CDR3 is 12 amino acids long. The CDR3 sequence is CAWTTSRYEQFF. The CDR3 DNA reads as TGTGCCTGGACTACTAGCCGGTATGAGCAGTTCTTC.

This chain links TRBV15 with TRBJ2-7, with 8 nucleotides matching TRBD1. Germline V gene lookup returns CDR1 LNHNV and CDR2 YYDKDF (reference sequence). V shed 6 bases, J shed 0 bases, and the junction held 4 bases outside the gene matches. The CDR3 covers 14 residues. The CDR3 sequence: CATSRDRSSYEQYF. In DNA form, the CDR3 reads TGTGCCACCAGTAGGGACAGGAGCTCCTACGAGCAGTACTTC.

There are a few counts of this clone. The junction shows a germline mismatch at one end, possibly a read error. CDR3 region: CASSPEGNRGGRNGQFF. In DNA form, the CDR3 reads TGTGCCAGTAGTCCCGAAGGTAACAGAGGAGGGCGGAATGGGCAGTTCTTC. The V and J genes are TRBV19 and TRBJ2-1; maybe TRBD2 (6 bases). CDR1 LNHDA and CDR2 SQIVND come from the germline V gene (reference sequence). CDR3 length: 17 residues.

CDR3 region: CASSSRENYGYTF. DNA for the CDR3: TGTGCCAGCAGCTCCAGGGAAAACTATGGCTACACCTTC. The genes are TRBV5-4 and TRBJ1-2, with D possibly matching TRBD1 (5 bases). This CDR3 has 13 residues. CDR1 and CDR2 from the germline V gene are SGHNT and YYREEE (reference sequence). The germline V and J ends were trimmed by 3 bases and 2 bases, with 8 bases remaining between them.